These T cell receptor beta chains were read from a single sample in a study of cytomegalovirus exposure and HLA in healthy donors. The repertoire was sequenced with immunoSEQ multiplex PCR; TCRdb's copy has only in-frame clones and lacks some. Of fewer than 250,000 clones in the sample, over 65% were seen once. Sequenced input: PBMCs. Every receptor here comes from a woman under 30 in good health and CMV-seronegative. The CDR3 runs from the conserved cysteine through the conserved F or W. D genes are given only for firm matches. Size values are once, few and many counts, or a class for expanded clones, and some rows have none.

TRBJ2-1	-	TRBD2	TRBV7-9	CASTVGGSGLAGYNEQFF	TGTGCCAGCACCGTAGGGGGGTCGGGACTAGCGGGGTACAATGAGCAGTTCTTC
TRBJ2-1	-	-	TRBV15	CATSRGPLREQFF	TGTGCCACCAGCAGAGGCCCACTGAGAGAGCAGTTCTTC
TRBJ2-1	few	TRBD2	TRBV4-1	CASSQGGRALDEQFF	TGCGCCAGCAGCCAAGGTGGGAGGGCCCTGGATGAGCAGTTCTTC
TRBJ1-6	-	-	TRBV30	CAWSSGLGADYNSPLHF	TGTGCCTGGAGTAGTGGGTTGGGGGCTGACTATAATTCACCCCTCCACTTT
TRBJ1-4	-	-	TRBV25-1	CASSEGTANEKLFF	TGTGCCAGCAGTGAGGGTACAGCTAATGAAAAACTGTTTTTT
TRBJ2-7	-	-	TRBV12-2	CASRLGVTSGRSEQYF	TGTGCAAGTCGCTTAGGAGTAACTAGCGGGAGGAGCGAGCAGTACTTC
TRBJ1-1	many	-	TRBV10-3	CAIRSRGEGEAFF	TGTGCCATCAGATCCAGGGGCGAGGGTGAAGCTTTCTTT
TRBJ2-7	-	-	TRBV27	CASSGSPYEQYF	TGTGCCAGCTCCGGGAGCCCCTACGAGCAGTACTTC
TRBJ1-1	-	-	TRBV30	CAWSVQSGGTIQAFF	TGTGCCTGGAGTGTACAGTCGGGGGGCACCATCCAAGCTTTCTTT
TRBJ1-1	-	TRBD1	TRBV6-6	CASRETGFVSEAFF	TGTGCCAGCAGGGAGACAGGGTTTGTCTCTGAAGCTTTCTTT
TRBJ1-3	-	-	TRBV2	CASTGQPSSGNTIYF	TGTGCCAGCACGGGCCAGCCTTCCTCTGGAAACACCATATATTTT
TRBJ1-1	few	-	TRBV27	CASSLLDSTEAFF	TGTGCCAGCAGTTTACTGGACAGCACTGAAGCTTTCTTT
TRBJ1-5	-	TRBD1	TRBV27	CASSLTGERPQHF	TGTGCCAGCAGTTTAACAGGGGAACGGCCCCAGCATTTT
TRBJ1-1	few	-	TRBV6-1	CASSEARGMNTEAFF	TGTGCCAGCAGTGAAGCTCGGGGTATGAACACTGAAGCTTTCTTT
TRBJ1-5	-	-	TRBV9	CASSVGEGNQPQHF	TGTGCCAGCAGCGTAGGGGAGGGCAATCAGCCCCAGCATTTT
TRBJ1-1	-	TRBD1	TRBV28	CASSLLNRGGVNTEAFF	TGTGCCAGCAGTTTGCTGAACAGGGGCGGGGTGAACACTGAAGCTTTCTTT
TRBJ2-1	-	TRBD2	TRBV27	CASSFGGVGARVVEQFF	TGTGCCAGCAGTTTCGGGGGGGTAGGAGCGCGGGTTGTTGAGCAGTTCTTC
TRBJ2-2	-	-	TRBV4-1	CASSPVLRSRELFF	TGCGCCAGCAGCCCCGTTCTGAGGTCCAGGGAGCTGTTTTTT
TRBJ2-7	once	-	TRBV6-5	CASSYRASTRGGEQYF	TGTGCCAGCAGTTACAGAGCTTCGACCCGAGGGGGCGAGCAGTACTTC
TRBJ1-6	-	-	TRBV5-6	CASTTLRGADNSYNSPLHF	TGTGCCAGCACCACCCTGAGGGGGGCAGATAACTCCTATAATTCACCCCTCCACTTT
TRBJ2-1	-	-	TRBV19	CASSASPPRETSQFF	TGTGCCAGTAGTGCCTCCCCGCCTAGGGAGACTTCGCAGTTCTTC
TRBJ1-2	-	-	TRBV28	CASSLYRVRFYGYTF	TGTGCCAGCAGTTTATACAGGGTGCGATTCTATGGCTACACCTTC
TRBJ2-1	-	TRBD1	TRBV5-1	CASSRNPGTGDNEQFF	TGCGCCAGCAGCCGGAACCCCGGGACAGGAGACAATGAGCAGTTCTTC
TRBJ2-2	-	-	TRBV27	CASSLGRGELFF	TGTGCCAGCAGCCTTGGACGCGGGGAGCTGTTTTTT
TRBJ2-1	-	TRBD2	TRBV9	CASSGGTSSYNEQFF	TGTGCCAGCAGCGGGGGGACTAGCAGCTACAATGAGCAGTTCTTC
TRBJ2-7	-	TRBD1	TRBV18	CASSPSGTGGYSYEQYF	TGTGCCAGCTCACCTTCCGGGACAGGGGGATACTCCTACGAGCAGTACTTC